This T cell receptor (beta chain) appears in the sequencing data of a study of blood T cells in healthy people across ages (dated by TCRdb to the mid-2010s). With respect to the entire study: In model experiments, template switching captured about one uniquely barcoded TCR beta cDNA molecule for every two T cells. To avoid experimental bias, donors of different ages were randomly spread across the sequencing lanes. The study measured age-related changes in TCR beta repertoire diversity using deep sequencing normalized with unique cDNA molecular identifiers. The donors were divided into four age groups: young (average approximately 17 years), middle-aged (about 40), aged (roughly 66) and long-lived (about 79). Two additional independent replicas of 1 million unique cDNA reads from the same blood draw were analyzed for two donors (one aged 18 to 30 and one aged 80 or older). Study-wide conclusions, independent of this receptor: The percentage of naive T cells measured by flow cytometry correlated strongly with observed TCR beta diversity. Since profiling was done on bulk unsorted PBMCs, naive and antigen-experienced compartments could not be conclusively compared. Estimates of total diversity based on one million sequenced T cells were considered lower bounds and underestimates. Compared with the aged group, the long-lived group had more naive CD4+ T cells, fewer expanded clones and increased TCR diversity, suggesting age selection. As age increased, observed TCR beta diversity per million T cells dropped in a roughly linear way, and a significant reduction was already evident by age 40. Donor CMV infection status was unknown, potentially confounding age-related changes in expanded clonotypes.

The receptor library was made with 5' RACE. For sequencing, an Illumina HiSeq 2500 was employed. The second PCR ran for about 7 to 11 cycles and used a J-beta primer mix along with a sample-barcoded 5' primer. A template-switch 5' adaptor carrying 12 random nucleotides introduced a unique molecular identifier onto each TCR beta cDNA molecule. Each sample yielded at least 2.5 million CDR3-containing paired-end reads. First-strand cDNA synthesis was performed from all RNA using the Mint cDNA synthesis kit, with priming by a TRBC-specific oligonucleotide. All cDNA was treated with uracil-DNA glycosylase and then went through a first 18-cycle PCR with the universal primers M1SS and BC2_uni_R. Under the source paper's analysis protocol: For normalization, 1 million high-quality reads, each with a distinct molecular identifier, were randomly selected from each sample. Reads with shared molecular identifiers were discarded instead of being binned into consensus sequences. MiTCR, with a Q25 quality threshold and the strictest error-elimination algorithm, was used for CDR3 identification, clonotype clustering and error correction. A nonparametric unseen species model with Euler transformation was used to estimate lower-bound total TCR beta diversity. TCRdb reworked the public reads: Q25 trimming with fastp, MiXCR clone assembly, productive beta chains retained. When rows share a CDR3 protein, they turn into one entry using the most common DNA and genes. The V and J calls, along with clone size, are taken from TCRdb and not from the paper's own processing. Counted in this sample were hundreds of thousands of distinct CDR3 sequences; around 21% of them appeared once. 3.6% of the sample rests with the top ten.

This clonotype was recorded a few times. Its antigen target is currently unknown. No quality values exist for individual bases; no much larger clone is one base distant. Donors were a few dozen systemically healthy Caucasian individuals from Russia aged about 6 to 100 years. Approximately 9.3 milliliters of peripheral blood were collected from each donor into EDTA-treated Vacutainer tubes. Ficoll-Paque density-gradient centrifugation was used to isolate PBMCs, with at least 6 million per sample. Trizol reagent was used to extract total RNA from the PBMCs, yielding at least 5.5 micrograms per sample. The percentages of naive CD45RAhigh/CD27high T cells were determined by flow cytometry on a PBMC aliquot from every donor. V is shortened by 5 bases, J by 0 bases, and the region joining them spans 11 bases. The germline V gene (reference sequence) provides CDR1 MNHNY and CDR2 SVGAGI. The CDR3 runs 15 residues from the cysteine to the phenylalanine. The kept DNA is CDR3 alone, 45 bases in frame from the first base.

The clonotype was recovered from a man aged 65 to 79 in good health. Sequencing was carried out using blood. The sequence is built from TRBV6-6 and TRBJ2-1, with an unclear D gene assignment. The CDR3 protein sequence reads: CASSPHQSSYNEQFF. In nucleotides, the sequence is TGTGCCAGCAGTCCCCACCAGAGCTCCTACAATGAGCAGTTCTTC.